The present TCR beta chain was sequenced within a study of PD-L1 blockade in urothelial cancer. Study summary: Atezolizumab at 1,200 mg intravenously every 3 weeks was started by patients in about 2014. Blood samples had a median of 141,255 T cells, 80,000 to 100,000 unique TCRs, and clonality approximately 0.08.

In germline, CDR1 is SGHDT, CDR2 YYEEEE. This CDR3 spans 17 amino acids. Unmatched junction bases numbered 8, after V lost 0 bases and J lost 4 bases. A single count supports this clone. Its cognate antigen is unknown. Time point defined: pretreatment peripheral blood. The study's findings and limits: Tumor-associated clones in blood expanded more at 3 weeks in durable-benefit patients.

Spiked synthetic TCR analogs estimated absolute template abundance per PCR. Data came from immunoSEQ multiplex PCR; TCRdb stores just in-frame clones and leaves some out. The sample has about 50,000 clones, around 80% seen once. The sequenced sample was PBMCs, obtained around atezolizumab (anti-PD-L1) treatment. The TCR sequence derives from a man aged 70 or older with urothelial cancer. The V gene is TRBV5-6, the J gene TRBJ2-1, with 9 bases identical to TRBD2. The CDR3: CASSLVGSSGDYNEQFF. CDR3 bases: TGTGCCAGCAGCTTGGTCGGATCTAGCGGGGATTACAATGAGCAGTTCTTC.